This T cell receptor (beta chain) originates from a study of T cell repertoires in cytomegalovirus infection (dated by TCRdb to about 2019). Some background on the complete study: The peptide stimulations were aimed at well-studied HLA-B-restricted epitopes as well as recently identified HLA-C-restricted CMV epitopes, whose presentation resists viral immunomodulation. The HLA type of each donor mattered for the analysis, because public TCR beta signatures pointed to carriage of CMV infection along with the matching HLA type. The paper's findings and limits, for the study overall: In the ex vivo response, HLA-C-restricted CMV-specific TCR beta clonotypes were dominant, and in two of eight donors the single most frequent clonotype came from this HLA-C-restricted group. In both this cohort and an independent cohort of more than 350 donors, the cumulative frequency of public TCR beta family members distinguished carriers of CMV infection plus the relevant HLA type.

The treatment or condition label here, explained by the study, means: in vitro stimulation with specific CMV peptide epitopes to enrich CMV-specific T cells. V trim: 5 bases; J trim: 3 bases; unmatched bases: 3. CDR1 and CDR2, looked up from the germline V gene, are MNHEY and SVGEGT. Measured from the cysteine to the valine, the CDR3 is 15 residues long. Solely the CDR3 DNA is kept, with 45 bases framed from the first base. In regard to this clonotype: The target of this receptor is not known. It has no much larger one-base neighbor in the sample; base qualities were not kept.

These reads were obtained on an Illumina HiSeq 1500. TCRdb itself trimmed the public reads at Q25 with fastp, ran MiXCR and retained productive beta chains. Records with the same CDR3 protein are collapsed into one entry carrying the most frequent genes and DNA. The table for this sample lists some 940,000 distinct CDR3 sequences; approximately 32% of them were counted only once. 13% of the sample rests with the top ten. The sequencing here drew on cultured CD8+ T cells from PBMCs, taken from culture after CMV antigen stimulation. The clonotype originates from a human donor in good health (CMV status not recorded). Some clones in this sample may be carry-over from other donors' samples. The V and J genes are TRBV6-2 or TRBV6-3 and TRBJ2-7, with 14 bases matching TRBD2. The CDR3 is CASSGTSGGLYEQYV. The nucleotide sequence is TGTGCCAGCAGTGGGACTAGCGGGGGCCTCTACGAGCAGTACGTC.